This entry lists 18 T cell receptor beta chains sequenced from one sample in a study of CD4 T cells in relation to SARS-CoV-2 and coronaviruses. Sequenced by immunoSEQ multiplex PCR; TCRdb stores in-frame clones only, minus some. The profile shows 16,000 or so clones, roughly 80% of them singletons. Their target antigens are unknown. Unexposed donor CD4+ T cells date from 2011-2018, before the COVID-19 pandemic. CD4+ T cells were isolated from the cells after 10 days of culture. Specimen: CD4+ T cells from PBMCs, cultured in vitro. These receptors all come from a human donor in good health.

This chain connects TRBV2 to TRBJ2-2, with D unclear. CDR3 size: 15 residues. Deletions cut 5 bases from V and 0 bases from J, with 10 bases between. Per germline, CDR1 SNHLY and CDR2 FYNNEI. Here the CDR3 DNA reads TGTGCCAGCAGTCCAGACAACGCGAACACCGGGGAGCTGTTTTTT. Encoded protein: CASSPDNANTGELFF.

This clone was observed a few times. The chain recombines TRBV21-1 with TRBJ1-3; no check of the table's D call, TRBD1, against the DNA was made. TRBV21-1 is a pseudogene segment. CDR3 size: 17 residues. The CDR3 nucleotides are TGTGCCAGCAGCAAAGCTCCGACAGGGAGCTCTGGAAACACCATATATTTT. Amino acids: CASSKAPTGSSGNTIYF.

This chain links TRBV14 with TRBJ2-4, with a tentative D call TRBD1 (5 bases). Germline lookup yields CDR1 SGHDN and CDR2 FVKESK. The CDR3 consists of 12 residues. Trimming left V 0 bases short and J 11 bases short, with 8 bases between. The CDR3 DNA is TGTGCCAGCAGCCAAGATTTCAGGGTTCAGTACTTC. It yields the protein CASSQDFRVQYF.

The gene calls are TRBV12-3 or TRBV12-4 and TRBJ2-7; D unclear. The CDR3 is 10 amino acids. V gave up 3 bases and J gave up 5 bases, with 2 bases separating them. CDR3 sequence (DNA): TGTGCCAGCAGTTTTAACGAGCAGTACTTC. It translates to CASSFNEQYF.

The rearrangement links TRBV20-1 to TRBJ1-3, with D uncertain. From germline, CDR1 is DFQATT and CDR2 SNEGSKA (reference sequence). V lost 3 bases to trimming and J lost 2 bases, with 11 bases between them. CDR3 length: 14 amino acids. The CDR3 reads CSASPGAPGNTIYF. In DNA, the CDR3 is TGCAGTGCTAGTCCCGGAGCACCTGGAAACACCATATATTTT.

The CDR3 region is CASTGDSGNTIYF. The CDR3, as DNA: TGTGCCAGCACCGGTGACTCTGGAAACACCATATATTTT. This chain joins TRBV2 and TRBJ1-3; no definite D call. Germline-derived CDR1 and CDR2 are SNHLY and FYNNEI. The CDR3 length is 13 residues. V lost 7 bases and J 0 bases, leaving 7 bases between the germline ends.

This clone was picked up a small number of times. The chain recombines TRBV28 with TRBJ1-5; D not resolved. The V end was cut by 7 bases, the J end by 3 bases, with 13 bases between. The CDR3 is 14 amino acids. Germline CDR1 is MDHEN and CDR2 is SYDVKM. CDR3 nucleotides: TGTGCCAGCAAAGATCTGCAGTCCAATCAGCCCCAGCATTTT. Amino acid sequence: CASKDLQSNQPQHF. The variable domain in full, with the rest retrieved from reference TRBV28 and TRBJ1-5, is DVKVTQSSRYLVKRTGEKVFLECVQDMDHENMFWYRQDPGLGLRLIYFSYDVKMKEKGDIPEGYSVSREKKERFSLILESASTNQTSMYLCASKDLQSNQPQHFGDGTRLSIL.

Notes on this clone: The sample has other DNA sequences that encode this CDR3 too. This chain joins TRBV18 and TRBJ2-7; no definite D call. Trimming removed 3 bases from V and 1 base from J, with 7 bases in between. CDR3 size: 13 residues. Germline V gene sequence: CDR1 KGHSH, CDR2 LQKENI. The CDR3 DNA follows: TGTGCCAGCTCACCGGGCGGATCCTACGAGCAGTACTTC. Translating it yields CASSPGGSYEQYF.

This chain uses TRBV28 with TRBJ2-7, with unresolved D. The CDR3 is 14 amino acids. Trimming removed 6 bases at V and 0 bases at J, with 12 bases between. Germline CDR1 is MDHEN and CDR2 is SYDVKM. The DNA for the CDR3 is TGTGCCAGCAGATCGACGGGTAACTCCTACGAGCAGTACTTC. This sequence encodes CASRSTGNSYEQYF.

The J gene is TRBJ2-1, the V gene TRBV24-1; 12 bases map to TRBD2. V was pared by 8 bases and J by 8 bases, with 6 bases of the junction left unmatched. The CDR3 is made up of 14 amino acids. Germline V CDR1 and CDR2: KGHDR, SFDVKD. CDR3: CATKGTSGWDEQFF. CDR3 bases: TGTGCCACCAAAGGGACTAGCGGGTGGGATGAGCAGTTCTTC.

The chain employs TRBV5-1 and TRBJ1-1; D uncertain. The V gene lost 0 bases and the J gene lost 4 bases, with 4 bases spanning the gap. Germline values: CDR1 SGHRS, CDR2 YFSETQ. The CDR3 contains 12 residues. CDR3 nucleotide sequence: TGCGCCAGCAGCTTGGAAGGCACTGAAGCTTTCTTT. Translated, it gives CASSLEGTEAFF. Based on the CDR3 plus reference TRBV5-1 and TRBJ1-1, the full variable domain is KAGVTQTPRYLIKTRGQQVTLSCSPISGHRSVSWYQQTPGQGLQFLFEYFSETQRNKGNFPGRFSGRQFSNSRSEMNVSTLELGDSALYLCASSLEGTEAFFGQGTRLTVV.

The chain employs TRBV9 and TRBJ2-2; D is possibly TRBD1 (6 bases). The CDR3 runs to 15 residues. Trimming pared 4 bases from V and 1 base from J, leaving 11 bases between. Germline CDR1 and CDR2: SGDLS and YYNGEE. The CDR3 loop is CASSPSGVNTGELFF. In nucleotides, the CDR3 is TGTGCCAGCAGCCCCTCAGGGGTGAACACCGGGGAGCTGTTTTTT.

The gene calls are TRBV5-6 and TRBJ1-1; D remains unclear. Germline CDR1 SGHDT, CDR2 YYEEEE. V lost 7 bases and J 4 bases, leaving 17 bases between the germline ends. This CDR3 comprises 14 residues. The CDR3 nucleotides read TGTGCCAGCGCTGAGAGGGTGGCCGGCACTGAAGCTTTCTTT. This translates into CASAERVAGTEAFF.

This chain uses TRBV5-4 with TRBJ2-4, with 11 positions matching TRBD1. Germline assignment: CDR1 SGHNT and CDR2 YYREEE (reference sequence). The ends lost 0 bases at V and 11 bases at J; junction bases unmatched: 4. CDR3 length equals 14 residues. For the CDR3, the DNA is TGTGCCAGCAGCTTGGGATGGGACAGGGGGGTTCAGTACTTC. It encodes CASSLGWDRGVQYF.

This chain connects TRBV5-6 to TRBJ2-2, with a tentative D call TRBD2 (5 bases). The germline V gene encodes CDR1 SGHDT and CDR2 YYEEEE. V was trimmed by 4 bases and J by 5 bases, leaving 18 bases between them. The CDR3 extends over 16 amino acids. CDR3 sequence: CASSPRLFWGTGELFF. The CDR3 DNA reads TGTGCCAGCAGCCCCAGACTATTCTGGGGTACCGGGGAGCTGTTTTTT.

This clone is a singleton in its sample. J is TRBJ2-7 and V is TRBV10-1, with a weak D call TRBD2 (5 bases). Germline CDR1 is WNHNN and CDR2 is SYGVQD (reference sequence). V gave up 9 bases and J gave up 2 bases, with 23 bases separating them. CDR3 size: 16 residues. DNA of the CDR3: TGCGCCAGACCCCACCGAAAAAGAGCGGAAACCTACGAGCAGTACTTC. Amino acid sequence: CARPHRKRAETYEQYF.

In its sample, this clone was seen a few times. The V and J genes are TRBV5-1 and TRBJ1-4; TRBD1 might be the D (5 bases). The germline V and J ends were trimmed by 5 bases and 4 bases, with 12 bases remaining between them. This CDR3 contains 14 residues. CDR1 SGHRS and CDR2 YFSETQ come from the germline V gene. Here the CDR3 DNA reads TGCGCCAGCAGACGGGGACCGATTAATGAAAAACTGTTTTTT. This encodes CASRRGPINEKLFF.

The rearrangement links TRBV5-1 to TRBJ2-7; 13 nucleotides align to TRBD2. There are 15 residues in the CDR3. CDR1 and CDR2 (germline): SGHRS, YFSETQ. With 2 bases clipped from V and 5 bases from J, the junction kept 4 bases outside the gene matches. As DNA, the CDR3 is TGCGCCAGCAGCTTAAAAGGGACTAGCGGGAACGAGCAGTACTTC. It encodes CASSLKGTSGNEQYF. The variable domain in full, with the rest retrieved from reference TRBV5-1 and TRBJ2-7, is KAGVTQTPRYLIKTRGQQVTLSCSPISGHRSVSWYQQTPGQGLQFLFEYFSETQRNKGNFPGRFSGRQFSNSRSEMNVSTLELGDSALYLCASSLKGTSGNEQYFGPGTRLTVT.